This T cell receptor (beta chain) was recorded in a study of long-term antiretroviral therapy in people with HIV. General study results and limits: CDR3 lengths in HIV samples spanned a narrower range than controls. Although diversity increased after ART, it remained lower than in transplant donor controls.

About this clone: What it binds is unknown.

Germline CDR1 reads LNHDA; CDR2 reads SQIVND (reference sequence). The V end was cut by 7 bases, the J end by 6 bases, with 13 bases between. This CDR3 is 13 amino acids long. The authors ran the immunoSEQ assay, v3.0, at survey level. A target of 40,000-50,000 T-cell genomes per sample was set for sequencing. The table came from immunoSEQ multiplex PCR; TCRdb's copy has only in-frame clones and leaves some out. The sample shows about 34,000 clones, 70% to 90% of them seen only once. Source: unsorted PBMCs, taken 1.1 years after starting antiretroviral therapy. The sequence derives from a man aged 18 to 30 with HIV. The V and J genes are TRBV19 and TRBJ2-4; D could derive from TRBD1 or TRBD2 (6 bases each). The CDR3 loop is CASMPEGGNIQYF. The CDR3 region has the DNA TGTGCCAGTATGCCGGAGGGGGGAAACATTCAGTACTTC.